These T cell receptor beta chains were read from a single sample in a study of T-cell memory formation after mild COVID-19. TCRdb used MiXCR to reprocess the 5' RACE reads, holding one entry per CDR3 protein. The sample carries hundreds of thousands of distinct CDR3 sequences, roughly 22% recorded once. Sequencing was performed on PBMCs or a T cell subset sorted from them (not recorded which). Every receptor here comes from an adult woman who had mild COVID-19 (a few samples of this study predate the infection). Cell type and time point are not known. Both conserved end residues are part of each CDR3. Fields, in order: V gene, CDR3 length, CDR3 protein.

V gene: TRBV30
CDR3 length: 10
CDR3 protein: CAGITGELFF

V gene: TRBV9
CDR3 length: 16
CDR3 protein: CASSPAPAGAYNEQFF

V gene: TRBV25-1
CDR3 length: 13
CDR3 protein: CATDSGGPVSQYF

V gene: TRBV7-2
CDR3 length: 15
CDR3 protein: CASSLSREGPYEQYF

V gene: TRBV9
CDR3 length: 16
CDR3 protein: CASSVGKGGSGNTIYF

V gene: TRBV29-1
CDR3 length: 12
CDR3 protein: CSVEAFTLGQFF

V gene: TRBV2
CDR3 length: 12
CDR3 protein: CASSETNYEQYF

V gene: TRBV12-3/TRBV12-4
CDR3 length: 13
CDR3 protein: CASYGWVSYGYTF

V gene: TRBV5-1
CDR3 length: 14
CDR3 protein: CASSLGASDVEQFF

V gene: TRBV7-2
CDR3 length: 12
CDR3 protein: CASRTEIGPQYF

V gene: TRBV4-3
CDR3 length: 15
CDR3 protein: CASSQEKGGRYGYTF

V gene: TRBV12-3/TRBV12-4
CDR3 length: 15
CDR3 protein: CASSPSGTGTHEQYF

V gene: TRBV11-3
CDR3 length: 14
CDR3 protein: CASMGGAPTDTQYF

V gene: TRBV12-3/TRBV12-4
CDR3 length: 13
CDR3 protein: CASSYSPLDVGYF

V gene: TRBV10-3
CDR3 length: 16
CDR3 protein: CAISESGGGFQETQYF

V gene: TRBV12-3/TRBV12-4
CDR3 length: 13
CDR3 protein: CASSLGSNYGYTF

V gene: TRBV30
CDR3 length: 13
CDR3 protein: CAWNLQGWAEDFF

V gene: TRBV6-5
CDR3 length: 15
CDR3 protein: CASKLRVSSNTEAFF

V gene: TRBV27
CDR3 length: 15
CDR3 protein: CASSLPPQFAGELFF

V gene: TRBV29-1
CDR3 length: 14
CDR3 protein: CSVEGSLAENIQYF